Shown below are 25 T cell receptor beta chains from a single sample sequenced in a study of technical replicates of blood from several donors. Sequencing used immunoSEQ multiplex PCR; TCRdb keeps in-frame clones, though not all of them. The sample contains roughly 15,000 clones, roughly 80% of which appear only once. The sequenced sample consisted of PBMCs. Receptors originate from a human donor in good health.

The chain carries TRBV28 and TRBJ1-2; possibly TRBD1 for D (5 bases). Trimming stripped 3 bases from V and 2 bases from J, with 19 bases between. The CDR3 length is 17 residues. The germline gives CDR1 MDHEN, CDR2 SYDVKM. CDR3 sequence: CASSFGSLGPLNYGYTF. The DNA of the CDR3 is TGTGCCAGCAGTTTTGGGTCACTGGGGCCGCTAAACTATGGCTACACCTTC.

The chain carries TRBV19 and TRBJ2-7; TRBD2 might be the D (6 bases). Germline-derived CDR1 and CDR2 are LNHDA and SQIVND (reference sequence). Trimming pared 7 bases from V and 3 bases from J, leaving 16 bases between. The CDR3 is 14 residues long. The CDR3 nucleotides are TGTGCCAGTACCAATCCCGGGACTCGCTACGAGCAGTACTTC. Protein product: CASTNPGTRYEQYF.

V is TRBV12-5 and J is TRBJ1-1; D might be TRBD1 (5 bases). Germline CDR1 reads LGHNT; CDR2 reads FRNRAP. The germline V and J ends were trimmed by 6 bases and 1 base, with 15 bases remaining between them. The CDR3 has 15 residues. CDR3 in amino acids: CASGRQGFANTEAFF. CDR3 nucleotide sequence: TGTGCTAGTGGCCGTCAGGGTTTTGCGAACACTGAAGCTTTCTTT. The complete variable domain, with remaining parts taken from reference TRBV12-5 and TRBJ1-1, reads DARVTQTPRHKVTEMGQEVTMRCQPILGHNTVFWYRQTMMQGLELLAYFRNRAPLDDSGMPKDRFSAEMPDATLATLKIQPSEPRDSAVYFCASGRQGFANTEAFFGQGTRLTVV.

The sample holds a few counts of this clone. The chain uses TRBV19 and TRBJ1-1; TRBD1 is a possible D gene (5 bases). V was shortened by 6 bases and J by 1 base, with 9 bases between the two germline ends. Germline CDR1 and CDR2: LNHDA and SQIVND (reference sequence). The CDR3 spans 13 residues. Here the CDR3 reads CASSLTGNTEAFF. CDR3 in DNA: TGTGCCAGTAGCCTAACAGGGAACACTGAAGCTTTCTTT.

V gene TRBV19 combines with J gene TRBJ1-2; 8 bases are a match to TRBD1. Germline trimming cut 6 bases from V and 7 bases from J; bases unmatched to any gene: 10. The CDR3 covers 14 residues. From germline, CDR1 is LNHDA and CDR2 SQIVND (reference sequence). The CDR3 region is CASSLRQGNSGYTF. The CDR3, as DNA: TGTGCCAGTAGCCTCCGACAGGGGAACAGTGGCTACACCTTC.

This clone was observed once. This CDR3 reads CAISEGTSGRAILLGNEQFF. CDR3 DNA sequence: TGTGCCATCAGTGAGGGTACTAGCGGGAGGGCCATCCTTTTGGGGAATGAGCAGTTCTTC. The chain uses TRBV10-3 and TRBJ2-1; TRBD2 agrees at 13 bases. Germline V gene data show CDR1 as ENHRY and CDR2 as SYGVKD. CDR3 length equals 20 residues. Trimming removed 2 bases from V and 7 bases from J; junction bases left unmatched: 17.

This chain uses TRBV5-6 with TRBJ2-7; 7 positions match TRBD1. The V gene end was trimmed by 1 base and the J gene end by 2 bases; junction bases not matched to a gene: 9. CDR3 length: 16 residues. Germline V lookup: CDR1 SGHDT, CDR2 YYEEEE. The CDR3, as DNA: TGTGCCAGCAGCTTGTACGGGACAGAGAAGCCCTACGAGCAGTACTTC. Translating it yields CASSLYGTEKPYEQYF.

The V gene is TRBV5-1, the J gene TRBJ2-3; TRBD2 is a possible D gene (5 bases). Trimming took 6 bases from V and 2 from J, leaving 13 bases between them. This CDR3 contains 14 residues. The germline CDR1 and CDR2 sequences are SGHRS and YFSETQ. CDR3 amino acids: CASKLREYTDTQYF. CDR3 bases: TGCGCCAGCAAACTGAGGGAATACACAGATACGCAGTATTTT.

This clone was counted between two and nine times. The CDR3 spells CASSPGQNTEAFF. CDR3 DNA sequence: TGCGCCAGCAGCCCCGGACAGAACACTGAAGCTTTCTTT. The chain has TRBV10-1 and TRBJ1-1; tentative D call: TRBD1 (5 bases). The CDR3 has 13 amino acids. Per germline, CDR1 WNHNN and CDR2 SYGVQD (reference sequence). Trimming pared 6 bases from V and 1 base from J, leaving 9 bases between.

This chain connects TRBV19 to TRBJ2-1, with 7 bases fitting TRBD1. The CDR3 loop spans 15 amino acids. The junction had 10 bases not matched to a gene; V was cut back by 4 bases and J by 7 bases. CDR1 is LNHDA and CDR2 is SQIVND in the germline V gene (reference sequence). The CDR3 loop reads CASSTGWGQKNEQFF. The CDR3 DNA follows: TGTGCCAGTAGTACCGGATGGGGACAGAAAAATGAGCAGTTCTTC.

V and J are TRBV18 and TRBJ2-7; TRBD2 matches at 7 bases. V lost 0 bases and J lost 1; bases outside the gene matches: 6. Germline CDR1 and CDR2: KGHSH and LQKENI. The CDR3 contains 16 residues. The CDR3 sequence is CASSPPRGGWSYEQYF. The CDR3 bases are TGTGCCAGCTCACCACCGAGGGGAGGGTGGTCCTACGAGCAGTACTTC.

The chain joins TRBV7-2 to TRBJ2-2, with 13 bases that match TRBD2. The CDR3 covers 16 residues. With 5 bases clipped from V and 6 bases from J, the junction kept 6 bases outside the gene matches. CDR1 is SGHTA, CDR2 FQGNSA, per germline. The CDR3 DNA reads TGTGCCAGCAGCACCGGACTAGCGGGAGTATCCGGGGAGCTGTTTTTT. Translation gives CASSTGLAGVSGELFF.

This chain links TRBV2 with TRBJ2-3, with D perhaps TRBD1 (5 bases). CDR1 and CDR2 (germline): SNHLY, FYNNEI. The CDR3 loop spans 13 amino acids. V was shortened by 7 bases and J by 2 bases, with 10 bases between the two germline ends. CDR3 sequence: CASNDRNTDTQYF. CDR3 DNA: TGTGCCAGCAATGACAGAAACACAGATACGCAGTATTTT.

V and J are TRBV5-1 and TRBJ2-7; 8 bases map to TRBD1. Germline CDR1 is SGHRS and CDR2 is YFSETQ. V was clipped by 4 bases and J by 5 bases; unmatched bases: 5. This CDR3 has 13 amino acids. In nucleotides, the CDR3 is TGCGCCAGCAGCCAGGACAGGGACCACGAGCAGTACTTC. Protein sequence: CASSQDRDHEQYF.

This rearrangement joins TRBV2 to TRBJ2-7; D perhaps matches TRBD2 (5 bases). CDR3 size: 14 residues. The V and J ends lost 7 bases and 6 bases respectively, with 19 bases between them. CDR1 and CDR2 (germline): SNHLY, FYNNEI. The CDR3 spells CASNLYGLAGEQYF. Written as DNA, the CDR3 is TGTGCCAGCAATCTTTATGGGCTAGCAGGCGAGCAGTACTTC.

This chain uses TRBV4-1 with TRBJ2-1; tentatively, D is TRBD1 (5 bases). The CDR3 sequence is 15 residues long. Trimming cost V 0 bases and J 9 bases, with 15 bases left between them. CDR1 is MGHRA and CDR2 is YSYEKL in the germline V gene. In nucleotides, the CDR3 is TGCGCCAGCAGCCAAGAAGGGGCCCCCAGGCTTGAGCAGTTCTTC. Translation: CASSQEGAPRLEQFF.

This clone occurred once. The gene calls are TRBV6-1 and TRBJ2-7; D gene unclear. CDR3 length: 11 amino acids. V was shortened by 3 bases and J by 4 bases, with 4 bases between the two germline ends. Germline V lookup: CDR1 MNHNS, CDR2 SASEGT. CDR3 coding DNA: TGTGCCAGCAGTGACGGGTACGAGCAGTACTTC. This codes for CASSDGYEQYF.

This clone was detected only once. V usage is TRBV9 and J usage is TRBJ2-1; 9 positions agree with TRBD2. The CDR3 has 16 amino acids. CDR1 and CDR2 (germline): SGDLS, YYNGEE. V shed 2 bases, J shed 6 bases, and the junction held 9 bases outside the gene matches. The CDR3: CASSVNSGSGRNEQFF. CDR3 bases: TGTGCCAGCAGCGTCAATAGCGGGAGCGGGCGCAATGAGCAGTTCTTC.

A single count supports this clone. This chain links TRBV7-9 with TRBJ2-7; D unclear. The CDR3 loop spans 13 amino acids. Germline CDR1 SEHNR, CDR2 FQNEAQ (reference sequence). V dropped 1 base and J dropped 3 bases, with 7 bases sitting between them. CDR3 sequence reads: CASSLVGVYEQYF. CDR3 nucleotides: TGTGCCAGCAGCTTAGTAGGAGTCTACGAGCAGTACTTC.

This rearrangement joins TRBV11-2 to TRBJ2-1; D unresolved. V dropped 6 bases and J dropped 5 bases, with 20 bases sitting between them. This CDR3 spans 16 amino acids. Germline V gives CDR1 SGHAT, CDR2 FQNNGV. This CDR3 is CASRFPGRRLDNEQFF. CDR3 nucleotide sequence: TGTGCCAGCAGATTTCCGGGTCGACGCCTTGACAATGAGCAGTTCTTC.

The chain employs TRBV2 and TRBJ2-3; D possibly corresponds to TRBD2 (6 bases). The CDR3 contains 15 residues. The V and J ends lost 4 bases and 0 bases respectively, with 11 bases between them. Looked up from germline, CDR1 is SNHLY and CDR2 is FYNNEI. CDR3 DNA sequence: TGTGCCAGCAGTGGATGGAGCGGGAGCACAGATACGCAGTATTTT. Protein sequence: CASSGWSGSTDTQYF.

This chain uses TRBV19 with TRBJ2-2; a weak D match, TRBD2 (5 bases). Germline V lookup: CDR1 LNHDA, CDR2 SQIVND (reference sequence). Between the trimmed V and J ends, which lost 4 bases and 7 bases, there was a span of 16 bases. This CDR3 is 15 amino acids long. The CDR3 is CASSTTGWENGELFF. CDR3 nucleotide sequence: TGTGCCAGTAGTACGACGGGGTGGGAGAACGGGGAGCTGTTTTTT. The whole variable domain, remainder taken from reference TRBV19 and TRBJ2-2, is DGGITQSPKYLFRKEGQNVTLSCEQNLNHDAMYWYRQDPGQGLRLIYYSQIVNDFQKGDIAEGYSVSREKKESFPLTVTSAQKNPTAFYLCASSTTGWENGELFFGEGSRLTVL.

The chain uses TRBV19 and TRBJ2-1; TRBD2 aligns across 10 bases. There are 16 residues in the CDR3. Trimming at V came to 6 bases and at J to 7 bases, leaving 12 bases not matched to a gene. Germline lookup yields CDR1 LNHDA and CDR2 SQIVND (reference sequence). Here the CDR3 DNA reads TGTGCCAGTAGCCTCAGGTCGGATAGCGGGAGGAATGAGCAGTTCTTC. Translating gives CASSLRSDSGRNEQFF.

The rearrangement links TRBV2 to TRBJ1-3; D is unclear. This CDR3 spans 13 amino acids. From germline, CDR1 is SNHLY and CDR2 FYNNEI. Trimming stripped 8 bases from V and 0 bases from J, with 8 bases between. The chain's CDR3 is CASLADSGNTIYF. The CDR3 nucleotides read TGTGCCAGCTTGGCGGACTCTGGAAACACCATATATTTT.

This clone has just a few counts. This chain connects TRBV7-6 to TRBJ2-2, with 10 bases that match TRBD2. CDR1 SGHVS and CDR2 FNYEAQ come from the germline V gene. CDR3 length: 17 residues. Unmatched junction bases numbered 8, after V lost 2 bases and J lost 5 bases. In DNA, the CDR3 is TGTGCCAGCAGCTTATGGTCTAGCGGGAGTTTGACCGGGGAGCTGTTTTTT. Its protein is CASSLWSSGSLTGELFF.